Below are 6 T cell receptor beta chains sequenced from a single sample in a study of control samples from healthy donors and cancer patients. Clones were sequenced by immunoSEQ multiplex PCR, and TCRdb holds only the in-frame ones, with some missing. The sample has approximately 150,000 clones, about 94% seen once; the top ten hold less than 15%. Sequencing input: PBMCs. The receptor set was obtained from a man in his 60s with colorectal cancer.

V usage is TRBV19 and J usage is TRBJ1-4; D not certain. The CDR3 loop spans 16 amino acids. Looked up from germline, CDR1 is LNHDA and CDR2 is SQIVND (reference sequence). V dropped 3 bases and J dropped 3 bases, with 14 bases sitting between them. CDR3 region: CASSMRGRKANEKLFF. The DNA for the CDR3 is TGTGCCAGTAGTATGCGGGGAAGGAAGGCTAATGAAAAACTGTTTTTT.

V gene TRBV5-1 combines with J gene TRBJ1-2; no firm D call. V lost 0 bases and J lost 8, with 11 bases in between. This CDR3 spans 13 amino acids. CDR1 and CDR2 (germline): SGHRS, YFSETQ. Here the CDR3 DNA reads TGCGCCAGCAGCTTGGACCCAACCGAGGGCTACACCTTC. It yields the protein CASSLDPTEGYTF.

V gene TRBV10-3 combines with J gene TRBJ1-2, with a tentative D call TRBD1 (5 bases). The ends were cut back, 7 bases at V and 8 bases at J, with 17 bases in the middle. Germline CDR1 and CDR2: ENHRY and SYGVKD. The CDR3 has 13 residues. The CDR3 is CAITLKPGSGYTF. CDR3 coding DNA: TGTGCCATCACCCTGAAACCAGGGTCCGGCTACACCTTC.

This rearrangement joins TRBV27 to TRBJ2-5; D perhaps matches TRBD2 (6 bases). V was pared by 5 bases and J by 5 bases, with 12 bases between. In germline, CDR1 is MNHEY, CDR2 SMNVEV (reference sequence). The CDR3 has 13 residues. The CDR3 DNA follows: TGTGCCAGCAGTACGGGACTGTTGGAGACCCAGTACTTC. Amino acids: CASSTGLLETQYF.

The chain employs TRBV15 and TRBJ2-2; D is perhaps TRBD1 or TRBD2 (7 bases each). The CDR3 extends over 17 amino acids. From germline, CDR1 is LNHNV and CDR2 YYDKDF (reference sequence). Between the trimmed V and J ends, which lost 1 base and 4 bases, there was a span of 16 bases. Here the CDR3 DNA reads TGTGCCACCAGCAGAGGGGGAGGGGCAGGGGGCACCGGGGAGCTGTTTTTT. This sequence encodes CATSRGGGAGGTGELFF.

The chain has TRBV6-5 and TRBJ2-4; TRBD1 might be the D (5 bases). Trimming removed 7 bases from V and 7 bases from J, with 17 bases in between. The CDR3 covers 14 residues. Looked up from germline, CDR1 is MNHEY and CDR2 is SVGAGI. CDR3 sequence reads: CASNQWQGGNIQYF. The CDR3 DNA reads as TGTGCCAGCAACCAGTGGCAGGGCGGTAACATTCAGTACTTC.